This T cell receptor beta chain was captured in a study of CD8+ T cells in alopecia areata listed by TCRdb under 2018. For context, the study as a whole: Skin from C3H/HeJ donors with spontaneous alopecia (about 6-12 months old) was grafted onto female C3H/HeJ recipients aged roughly 7-11 weeks. The study used high-throughput TCRbeta sequencing to examine T cell clonal expansion in alopecia areata, in both the C3H/HeJ mouse model and human patients. In humans, TCRbeta sequencing was performed on scalp tissue and on sorted CD4+ and CD8+ peripheral blood T cells from healthy controls and from patients with patchy or totalis/universalis alopecia areata. Scalp clonality was compared across normal scalp (n=4), patchy alopecia areata scalp (n=8), and alopecia totalis/universalis scalp (n=8). RNA was obtained with the PAXgene miRNA kit for fixed scalp, the miRNeasy kit for PBMCs, and the RNeasy kit for mouse skin. Amplification of TCRbeta CDR3 regions was done by immunoSEQ multiplex PCR using 35 Vbeta forward primers and 13 Jbeta reverse primers.

At the junction V is shortened by 2 bases and J by 2 bases, with 6 bases in between. The germline V gene (reference sequence) sets CDR1 to NNHNN and CDR2 to SYGAGS. From the cysteine up to the phenylalanine, the CDR3 has a length of 13 residues. Sequencing covers 27 bases of the CDR3, shown here with the frame starting at base 1. Broad study findings and their caveats: TCR sequences shared between patients were less clear than in mice, possibly partly because of HLA diversity in the patient population. Unlike mouse skin, which is dominated by gammadelta T cells, normal human skin has resident alphabeta T cells that are also sequenced, and this complicates analysis of the scalp TCR repertoire. Compared with normal scalp, lesional scalp had higher clonality and more expanded CD8+ clones, particularly in alopecia totalis/universalis, a pattern that suggests antigenic drive.

Cells from mouse cutaneous lymph nodes were pooled, stained for CD4, CD8alpha, NKG2D, NKG2ACE and other markers, and then sorted on a BD Influx. The receptor library was made with the immunoSEQ multiplex PCR assay. For TCR sequencing, RNA was extracted from every sample and reverse transcribed into cDNA to serve as template. First-strand cDNA was synthesized using SuperScript III with a 2:1 mix of oligo-dT and random hexamers. A synthetic immune receptor repertoire was used to measure amplification bias, and any remaining bias was corrected computationally. Libraries were sequenced on Illumina HiSeq using 60 bp reads that covered the CDR3 and were read from J toward V. Per the original workflow: Raw reads were preprocessed to remove errors, and CDR3 was defined according to IMGT conventions as the region from the conserved cysteine to phenylalanine. To get clonality, Shannon entropy was normalized by log2 of the number of productive unique TCRs and the result was subtracted from 1. Whether scalp clones were CD4 or CD8 was inferred by matching scalp TCRbeta sequences against CD4 and CD8 repertoires sorted from blood. TCRdb obtained this table from immuneACCESS and retained in-frame rearrangements with V and J assigned. These tables miss some clones; where compared with another copy, unresolved V genes account for less than half of the shortfall, and the remainder is unexplained. V, J and clone size reflect that table, while D and trimming were determined from the DNA. This sample has around 300,000 clones, none of them a singleton. The top ten clonotypes cover 1.2% of the sample.

As regards this clone: Its antigen is not yet known. This receptor is murine, so its gene names and germline sequences reflect the mouse genome. The sequence runs out 4 residues before the end of the CDR3; the remainder is reconstructed from the germline J gene.

Sequencing was done on a sample of CD4+ T cells sorted from a lymph node. Recombination linked TRBV13-2 to TRBJ2-5; the D gene is possibly TRBD1, with 5 bases matching. The sequence was collected from a C3H/HeJ mouse with alopecia areata. The mouse line in question has MHC haplotype H2-k. The DNA read from the CDR3 is TGTGCCAGCGGTGACAGGGCCCAAGAC. Its protein product is CASGDRAQD. The whole CDR3 sequence reads CASGDRAQDTQYF.